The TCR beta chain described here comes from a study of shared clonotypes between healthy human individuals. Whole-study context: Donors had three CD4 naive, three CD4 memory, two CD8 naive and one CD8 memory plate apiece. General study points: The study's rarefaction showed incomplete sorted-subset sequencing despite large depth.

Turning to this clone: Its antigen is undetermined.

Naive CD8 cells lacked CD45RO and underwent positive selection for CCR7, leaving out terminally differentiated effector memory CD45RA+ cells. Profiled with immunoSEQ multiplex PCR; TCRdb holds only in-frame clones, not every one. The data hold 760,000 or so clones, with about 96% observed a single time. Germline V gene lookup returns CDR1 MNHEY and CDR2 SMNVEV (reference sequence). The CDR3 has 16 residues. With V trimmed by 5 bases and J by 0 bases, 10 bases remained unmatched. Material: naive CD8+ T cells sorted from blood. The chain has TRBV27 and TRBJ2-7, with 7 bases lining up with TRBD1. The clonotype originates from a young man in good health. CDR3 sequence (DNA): TGTGCCAGCAGTCCCTCGACAGGGATGCTCTCCTACGAGCAGTACTTC. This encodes CASSPSTGMLSYEQYF.